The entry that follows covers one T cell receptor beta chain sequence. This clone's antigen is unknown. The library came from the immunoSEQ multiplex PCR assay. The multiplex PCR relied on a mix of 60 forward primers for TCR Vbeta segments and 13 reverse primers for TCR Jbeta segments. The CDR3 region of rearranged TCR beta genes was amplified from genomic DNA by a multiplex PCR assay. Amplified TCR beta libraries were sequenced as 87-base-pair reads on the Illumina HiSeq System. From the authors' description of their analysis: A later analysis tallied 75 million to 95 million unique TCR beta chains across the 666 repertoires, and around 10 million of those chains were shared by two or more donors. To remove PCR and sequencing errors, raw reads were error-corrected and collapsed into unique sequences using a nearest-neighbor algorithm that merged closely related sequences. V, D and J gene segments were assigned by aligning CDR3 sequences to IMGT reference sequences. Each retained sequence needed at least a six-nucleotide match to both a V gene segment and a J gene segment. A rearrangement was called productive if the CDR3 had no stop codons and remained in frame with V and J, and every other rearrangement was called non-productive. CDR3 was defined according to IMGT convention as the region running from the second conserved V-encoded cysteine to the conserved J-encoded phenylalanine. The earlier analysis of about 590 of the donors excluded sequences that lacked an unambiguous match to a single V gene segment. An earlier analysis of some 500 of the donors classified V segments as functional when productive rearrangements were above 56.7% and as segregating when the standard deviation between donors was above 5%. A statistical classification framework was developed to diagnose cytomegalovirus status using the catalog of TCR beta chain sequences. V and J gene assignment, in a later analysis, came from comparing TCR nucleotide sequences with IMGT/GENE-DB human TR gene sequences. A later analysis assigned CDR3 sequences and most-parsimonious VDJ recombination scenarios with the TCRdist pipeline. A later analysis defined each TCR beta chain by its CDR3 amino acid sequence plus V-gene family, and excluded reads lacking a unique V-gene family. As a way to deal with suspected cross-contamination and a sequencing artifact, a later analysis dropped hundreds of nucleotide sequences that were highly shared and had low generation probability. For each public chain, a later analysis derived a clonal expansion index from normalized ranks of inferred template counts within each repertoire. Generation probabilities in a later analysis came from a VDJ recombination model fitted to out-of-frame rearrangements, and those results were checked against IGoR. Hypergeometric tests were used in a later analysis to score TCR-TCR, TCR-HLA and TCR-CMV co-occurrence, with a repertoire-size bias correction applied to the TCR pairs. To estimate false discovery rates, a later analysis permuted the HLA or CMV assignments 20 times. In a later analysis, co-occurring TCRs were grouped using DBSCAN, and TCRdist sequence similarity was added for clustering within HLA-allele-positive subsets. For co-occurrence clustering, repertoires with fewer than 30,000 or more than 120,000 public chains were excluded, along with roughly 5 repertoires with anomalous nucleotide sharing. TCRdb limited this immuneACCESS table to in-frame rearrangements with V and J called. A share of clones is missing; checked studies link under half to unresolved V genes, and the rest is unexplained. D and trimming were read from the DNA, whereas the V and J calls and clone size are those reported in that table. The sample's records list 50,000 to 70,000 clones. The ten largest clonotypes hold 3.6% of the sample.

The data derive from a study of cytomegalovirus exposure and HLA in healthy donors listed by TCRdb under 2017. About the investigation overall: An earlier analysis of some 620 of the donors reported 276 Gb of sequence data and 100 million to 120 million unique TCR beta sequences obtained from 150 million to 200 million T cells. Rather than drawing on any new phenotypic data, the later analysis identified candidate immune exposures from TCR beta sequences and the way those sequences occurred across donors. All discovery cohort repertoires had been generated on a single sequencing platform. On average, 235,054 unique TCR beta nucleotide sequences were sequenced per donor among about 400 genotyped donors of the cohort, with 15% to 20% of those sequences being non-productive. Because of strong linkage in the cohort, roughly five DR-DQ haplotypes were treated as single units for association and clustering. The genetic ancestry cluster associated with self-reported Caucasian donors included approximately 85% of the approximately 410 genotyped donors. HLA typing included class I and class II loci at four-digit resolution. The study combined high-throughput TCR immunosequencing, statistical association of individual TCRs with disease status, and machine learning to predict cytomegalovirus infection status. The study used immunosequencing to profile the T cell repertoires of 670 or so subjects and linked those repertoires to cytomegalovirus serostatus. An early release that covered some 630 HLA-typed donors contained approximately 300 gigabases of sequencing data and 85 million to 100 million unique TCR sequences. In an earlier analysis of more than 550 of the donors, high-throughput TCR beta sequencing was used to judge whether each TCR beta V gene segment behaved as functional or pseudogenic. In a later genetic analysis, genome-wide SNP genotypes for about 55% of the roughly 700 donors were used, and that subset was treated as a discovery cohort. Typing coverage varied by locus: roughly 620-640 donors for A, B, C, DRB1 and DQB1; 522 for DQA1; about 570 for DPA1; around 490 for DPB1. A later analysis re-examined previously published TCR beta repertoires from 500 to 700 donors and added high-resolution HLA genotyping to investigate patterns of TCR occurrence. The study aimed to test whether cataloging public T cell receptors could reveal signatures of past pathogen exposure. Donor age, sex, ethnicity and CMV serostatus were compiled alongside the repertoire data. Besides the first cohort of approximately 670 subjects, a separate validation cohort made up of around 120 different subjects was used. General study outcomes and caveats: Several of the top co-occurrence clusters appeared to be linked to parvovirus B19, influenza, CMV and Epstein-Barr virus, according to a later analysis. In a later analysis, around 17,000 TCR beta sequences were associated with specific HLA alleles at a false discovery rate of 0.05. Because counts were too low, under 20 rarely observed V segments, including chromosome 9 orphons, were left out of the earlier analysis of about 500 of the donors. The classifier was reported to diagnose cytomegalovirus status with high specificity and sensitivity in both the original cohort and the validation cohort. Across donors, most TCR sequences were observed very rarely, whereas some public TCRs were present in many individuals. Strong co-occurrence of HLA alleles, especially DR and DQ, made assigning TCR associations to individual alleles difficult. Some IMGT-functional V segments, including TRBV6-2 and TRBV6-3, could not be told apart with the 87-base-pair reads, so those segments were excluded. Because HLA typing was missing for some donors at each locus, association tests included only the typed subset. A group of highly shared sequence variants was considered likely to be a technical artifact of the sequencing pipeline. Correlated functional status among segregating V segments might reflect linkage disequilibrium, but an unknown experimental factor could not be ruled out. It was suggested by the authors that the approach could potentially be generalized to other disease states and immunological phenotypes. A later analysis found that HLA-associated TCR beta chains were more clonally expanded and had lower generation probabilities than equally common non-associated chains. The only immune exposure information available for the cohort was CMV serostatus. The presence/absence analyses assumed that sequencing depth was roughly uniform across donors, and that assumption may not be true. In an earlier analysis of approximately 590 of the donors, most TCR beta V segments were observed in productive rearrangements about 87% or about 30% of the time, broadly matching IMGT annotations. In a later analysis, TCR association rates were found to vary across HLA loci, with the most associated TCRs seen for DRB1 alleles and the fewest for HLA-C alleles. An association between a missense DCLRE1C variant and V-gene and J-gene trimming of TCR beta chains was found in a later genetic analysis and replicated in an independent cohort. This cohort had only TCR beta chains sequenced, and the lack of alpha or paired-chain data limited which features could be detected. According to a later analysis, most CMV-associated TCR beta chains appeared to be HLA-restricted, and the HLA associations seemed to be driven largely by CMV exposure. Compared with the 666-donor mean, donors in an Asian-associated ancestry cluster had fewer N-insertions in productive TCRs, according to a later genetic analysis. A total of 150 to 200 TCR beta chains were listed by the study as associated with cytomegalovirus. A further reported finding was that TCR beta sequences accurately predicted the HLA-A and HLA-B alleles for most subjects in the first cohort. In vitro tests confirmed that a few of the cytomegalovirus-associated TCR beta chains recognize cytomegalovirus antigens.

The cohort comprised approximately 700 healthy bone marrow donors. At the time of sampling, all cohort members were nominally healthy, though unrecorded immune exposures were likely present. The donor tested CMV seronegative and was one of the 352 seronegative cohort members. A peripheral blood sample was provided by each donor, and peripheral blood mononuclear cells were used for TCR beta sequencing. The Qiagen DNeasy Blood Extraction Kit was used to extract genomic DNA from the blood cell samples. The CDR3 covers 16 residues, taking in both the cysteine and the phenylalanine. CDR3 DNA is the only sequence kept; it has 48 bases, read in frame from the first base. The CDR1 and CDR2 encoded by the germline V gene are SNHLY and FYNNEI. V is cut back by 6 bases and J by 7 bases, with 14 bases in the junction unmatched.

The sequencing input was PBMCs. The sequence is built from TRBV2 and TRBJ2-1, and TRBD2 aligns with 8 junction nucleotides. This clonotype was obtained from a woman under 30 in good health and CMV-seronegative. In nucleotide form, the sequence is TGTGCCAGCAGCCGGGGGGGTCGATTCAGGCGAAATGAGCAGTTCTTC. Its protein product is CASSRGGRFRRNEQFF.